These 29 T cell receptor beta chains originate from one sample sequenced in a study of beta chain features in type 1 diabetes (dated by TCRdb to 2016 to 2018). General study outcomes and caveats: A moderate but significant shortening of TCRB CDR3 length was observed in type 1 diabetes patients in all four CD4+ subsets.

Library generation was performed with the immunoSEQ multiplex PCR assay. The High Capacity cDNA Reverse Transcription Kit was used to reverse transcribe all of the isolated RNA, meaning that expressed TCRB transcripts were what got sequenced. TCRdb took over this immuneACCESS table, retaining in-frame rearrangements with V and J assigned. Such tables are incomplete; in checked studies, under half of the missing clones stem from an unresolved V gene, and the remainder is unexplained. Counted in this sample were 250,000 to 300,000 clones; roughly 25% of them appeared once. Around 0.011% of the sample comes from the top ten. Their cognate antigens are unknown. The sequencing sample was made of naive CD4+ T cells from blood. In the paper's terms, the cell subset or site label means: true naive CD4+ T cells. Receptors originate from a woman in her 30s with type 1 diabetes.

V is TRBV15 and J is TRBJ2-7; possibly TRBD1 for D (6 bases). Germline lookup yields CDR1 LNHNV and CDR2 YYDKDF (reference sequence). The V end was cut by 0 bases, the J end by 3 bases, with 12 bases between. This CDR3 spans 15 amino acids. CDR3 bases: TGTGCCACCAGCAGAGATTTGGACAGTATCTACGAGCAGTACTTC. This codes for CATSRDLDSIYEQYF.

The genes are TRBV7-9 and TRBJ2-7; D might be TRBD1 (5 bases). This CDR3 spans 14 amino acids. Germline CDR1 SEHNR, CDR2 FQNEAQ (reference sequence). Between the trimmed V and J ends, which lost 5 bases and 3 bases, there was a span of 14 bases. Here the CDR3 reads CASSPTPDSYEQYF. The CDR3 DNA reads as TGTGCCAGCAGCCCAACCCCCGACAGCTACGAGCAGTACTTC.

The gene calls are TRBV28 and TRBJ1-2; possible D gene TRBD1, 5 bases. This CDR3 has 14 residues. V was clipped by 7 bases and J by 4 bases, with 16 bases between them. CDR1 is MDHEN, CDR2 SYDVKM, per germline. CDR3 bases: TGTGCCAGCAACCCGACGGGGGTGGGCTATGGCTACACCTTC. Its protein product is CASNPTGVGYGYTF.

This clone turned up a few times. V is TRBV6-6 and J is TRBJ2-3; 9 positions match TRBD2. Per the germline V gene, CDR1 is MNHNY and CDR2 is SVGAGI (reference sequence). The CDR3 has 15 residues. V lost 6 bases to trimming and J lost 3 bases; unmatched junction nucleotides: 7. In DNA form, the CDR3 reads TGTGCCAGCAGACCCCTAGCGGGAAGTACAGATACGCAGTATTTT. This gives the protein CASRPLAGSTDTQYF.

The chain is built from TRBV5-5 and TRBJ2-7; D is possibly TRBD1 (5 bases). V dropped 2 bases and J dropped 0 bases, with 9 bases sitting between them. Per germline, CDR1 SGHKS and CDR2 YYEKEE (reference sequence). The CDR3 has 14 residues. CDR3 nucleotides: TGTGCCAGCAGCTTTCAGGGTGACTCCTACGAGCAGTACTTC. This sequence encodes CASSFQGDSYEQYF.

This chain links TRBV30 with TRBJ2-1, with D uncertain. The CDR3 has 12 amino acids. The germline V gene has CDR1 GTSNPN and CDR2 SVGIG (reference sequence). Trimming stripped 2 bases from V and 8 bases from J, with 10 bases between. CDR3 nucleotides: TGTGCCTGGAGTACATCTAGGTATGAGCAGTTCTTC. Amino acid sequence: CAWSTSRYEQFF.

The chain joins TRBV4-1 to TRBJ1-2; 7 nucleotides match TRBD1. The length of the CDR3 is 14 residues. CDR1 and CDR2 from the germline V gene are MGHRA and YSYEKL. Losses at the gene ends were 10 bases for V and 3 bases for J; bases not matched to a gene: 11. The CDR3 nucleotides are TGCGCCACCCGATCCGTTCAGGGGGACTATGGCTACACCTTC. As protein: CATRSVQGDYGYTF.

The rearrangement joins TRBV25-1 to TRBJ1-5, with 9 bases identical to TRBD1. The length of the CDR3 is 14 residues. Germline trimming cut 6 bases from V and 7 bases from J; bases unmatched to any gene: 7. The germline V gene encodes CDR1 MGHDK and CDR2 SYGVNS. The CDR3: CASSLQGAQQPQHF. The CDR3 coding sequence is TGTGCCAGCAGCCTACAGGGGGCTCAGCAGCCCCAGCATTTT.

V is TRBV30 and J is TRBJ2-3, with 9 bases aligning to TRBD2. With V trimmed by 0 bases and J by 4 bases, 5 bases remained unmatched. The CDR3 has 15 residues. From germline, CDR1 is GTSNPN and CDR2 SVGIG (reference sequence). CDR3 sequence reads: CAWSVRAGGADTQYF. The CDR3 region has the DNA TGTGCCTGGAGTGTAAGAGCGGGAGGCGCAGATACGCAGTATTTT.

As DNA, the CDR3 is TGCGCCAGCAGTCAATCGCGGGCCTCCTACGAGCAGTACTTC. This codes for CASSQSRASYEQYF. V is TRBV23-1 and J is TRBJ2-7; D might be TRBD2 (5 bases). TRBV23-1 is an open reading frame, and its role is uncertain. The CDR3 runs 14 residues. V was cut by 0 bases and J by 0 bases, with 6 bases left in between.

This clone was seen a few times. The V gene is TRBV30, the J gene TRBJ2-3; 11 bases match TRBD2. There are 15 residues in the CDR3. V gave up 0 bases and J gave up 1 base; unmatched junction bases: 0. CDR1 is GTSNPN, CDR2 SVGIG, per germline (reference sequence). This CDR3 is CAWSVGLAGTDTQYF. CDR3 nucleotide sequence: TGTGCCTGGAGTGTGGGACTAGCGGGCACAGATACGCAGTATTTT.

This clone was seen more than once but under ten times. The chain recombines TRBV29-1 with TRBJ1-1; D is possibly TRBD1 (6 bases). V was trimmed by 4 bases and J by 1 base, leaving 10 bases between them. This CDR3 is built from 13 residues. Germline V gene sequence: CDR1 SQVTM, CDR2 ANQGSEA. The CDR3: CSVAGTPNTEAFF. CDR3 DNA sequence: TGCAGCGTTGCCGGGACACCGAACACTGAAGCTTTCTTT.

This clone came up a few times. V and J are TRBV7-9 and TRBJ1-5; D possibly corresponds to TRBD1 (6 bases). V was shortened by 5 bases and J by 7 bases, with 12 bases between the two germline ends. This CDR3 spans 13 amino acids. Germline loops: CDR1 SEHNR, CDR2 FQNEAQ (reference sequence). This CDR3 reads CASSHSGGQPQHF. The CDR3 coding sequence is TGTGCCAGCAGCCACTCGGGGGGCCAGCCCCAGCATTTT.

The DNA for the CDR3 is TGTGCCACCAGCCTAGTCCAGGGAGGCTACAATGAGCAGTTCTTC. Protein sequence: CATSLVQGGYNEQFF. V is TRBV15 and J is TRBJ2-1, with D possibly TRBD2 on 6 matching bases. The CDR3 has 15 residues. Trimming pared 5 bases from V and 3 bases from J, leaving 14 bases between. Germline loops: CDR1 LNHNV, CDR2 YYDKDF (reference sequence).

The V call is TRBV28, the J call TRBJ1-5, with D maybe TRBD1 (6 bases). The CDR3 totals 18 residues. The V end lost 4 bases, the J end lost 0 bases, and 19 bases lay between the germline ends. The germline CDR1 and CDR2 sequences are MDHEN and SYDVKM. The CDR3 loop is CASSSHSGTSYSNQPQHF. Written as DNA, the CDR3 is TGTGCCAGCAGTTCCCACTCCGGGACATCTTATAGCAATCAGCCCCAGCATTTT.

This clone was seen only a few times. The rearrangement links TRBV4-2 to TRBJ2-7; D uncertain. V lost 0 bases and J lost 0, with 12 bases in between. The CDR3 spans 16 residues. The germline gives CDR1 LGHNA, CDR2 YNFKEQ. Written as DNA, the CDR3 is TGTGCCAGCAGCCAAGATTACTCTAGTTTCTCCTACGAGCAGTACTTC. Translation: CASSQDYSSFSYEQYF.

This rearrangement joins TRBV6-6 to TRBJ1-1; TRBD1 matches at 8 bases. The CDR3 extends over 16 amino acids. The V segment lost 2 bases and the J segment 1 base; nucleotides outside the gene matches: 6. Germline assignment: CDR1 MNHNY and CDR2 SVGAGI (reference sequence). The CDR3 region has the DNA TGTGCCAGCAGTTACCCGTCACAGGGGGGGAACACTGAAGCTTTCTTT. This encodes CASSYPSQGGNTEAFF.

The CDR3 nucleotides are TGTGCCACCAGCAGAGACCCACTACTAGAGCAGTTCTTC. It yields the protein CATSRDPLLEQFF. The chain combines TRBV15 with TRBJ2-1; D call uncertain. Germline V gives CDR1 LNHNV, CDR2 YYDKDF (reference sequence). The V and J ends lost 0 bases and 10 bases respectively, with 10 bases between them. This CDR3 spans 13 amino acids.

V gene TRBV14 combines with J gene TRBJ2-1; a weak D match, TRBD1 (5 bases). The V gene lost 4 bases and the J gene lost 8 bases, with 15 bases spanning the gap. CDR1 SGHDN and CDR2 FVKESK come from the germline V gene. This CDR3 has 14 residues. The CDR3 region is CASSPRGLPHEQFF. For the CDR3, the DNA is TGTGCCAGCAGCCCTAGGGGCCTCCCCCATGAGCAGTTCTTC.

This clone was detected only a few times. V is TRBV29-1 and J is TRBJ2-2; D call uncertain. Trimming stripped 3 bases from V and 2 bases from J, with 7 bases between. Per the germline V gene, CDR1 is SQVTM and CDR2 is ANQGSEA. This CDR3 spans 13 amino acids. The CDR3 bases are TGCAGCGTTGATCGACAAAACACCGGGGAGCTGTTTTTT. Protein: CSVDRQNTGELFF.

V usage is TRBV28 and J usage is TRBJ2-3; D might be TRBD1 (5 bases). Trimming shortened V by 1 base and J by 4 bases, and 12 bases separated the two germline ends. Per the germline V gene, CDR1 is MDHEN and CDR2 is SYDVKM. CDR3 length equals 15 residues. CDR3 sequence (DNA): TGTGCCAGCAGTTTATCCGGCCAGGGCCCAGATACGCAGTATTTT. Its translation: CASSLSGQGPDTQYF.

The chain recombines TRBV18 with TRBJ2-7; TRBD1 matches at 12 bases. The CDR3 loop spans 16 amino acids. CDR1 is KGHSH, CDR2 LQKENI, per germline. V shed 5 bases, J shed 6 bases, and the junction held 11 bases outside the gene matches. CDR3 coding DNA: TGTGCCAGCTCATTCGGAGCCGGGACAGGGGGCGGCGAGCAGTACTTC. Protein product: CASSFGAGTGGGEQYF.

This chain joins TRBV6-6 and TRBJ2-1; TRBD2 matches 8 bases. Germline V CDR1 and CDR2: MNHNY, SVGAGI (reference sequence). The CDR3 has 16 amino acids. The ends lost 5 bases at V and 5 bases at J; junction bases unmatched: 11. CDR3 amino acids: CASSTTSGSVNNEQFF. The CDR3, as DNA: TGTGCCAGCAGTACCACGAGCGGGAGTGTCAACAATGAGCAGTTCTTC.

This sequence joins TRBV27 and TRBJ2-1; possible D gene TRBD1, 6 bases. The germline gives CDR1 MNHEY, CDR2 SMNVEV (reference sequence). CDR3 size: 13 residues. Deletions cut 3 bases from V and 15 bases from J, with 18 bases between. The CDR3 DNA reads TGTGCCAGCAGTTTTTCGGGACACCCCATAGCGTTCTTC. Its protein product is CASSFSGHPIAFF.

This clone turned up a few times. The chain couples TRBV5-4 to TRBJ2-1; TRBD2 matches 13 bases. The CDR3 is made up of 16 amino acids. J lost 6 bases, V lost 1 base, and 4 bases had no gene match. CDR1 and CDR2 from the germline V gene are SGHNT and YYREEE (reference sequence). CDR3: CASSLSWTSGSNEQFF. For the CDR3, the DNA is TGTGCCAGCAGCTTGAGTTGGACTAGCGGGAGCAATGAGCAGTTCTTC.

This clone has only a few counts. The rearrangement joins TRBV5-4 to TRBJ2-1, with 15 positions matching TRBD2. CDR3 length: 18 amino acids. V was pared by 0 bases and J by 9 bases, with 10 bases of the junction left unmatched. Germline CDR1 SGHNT, CDR2 YYREEE (reference sequence). The CDR3 nucleotides are TGTGCCAGCAGCTTGGGACAGGGACTAGCGGGAGGTGGTCGTGAGCAGTTCTTC. This sequence encodes CASSLGQGLAGGGREQFF.

This clone was seen a handful of times. V usage is TRBV21-1 and J usage is TRBJ2-1; the table's D call, TRBD1, was not checked against the DNA. TRBV21-1 is assigned pseudogene status. The CDR3 length is 15 residues. The CDR3, as DNA: TGTGCCAGCAGCAAGGTGGACAGGGTAACTAATGAGCAGTTCTTC. This gives the protein CASSKVDRVTNEQFF.

This clone showed up just a few times. The same CDR3 can be traced to other DNA sequences in this sample. CDR3 nucleotide sequence: TGCAGTGCGCTGCGAAATGAGCAGTTCTTC. Its translation: CSALRNEQFF. The chain combines TRBV20-1 with TRBJ2-1, with D hard to call. This CDR3 is built from 10 residues. V lost 6 bases and J lost 7, with 7 bases in between. CDR1 and CDR2 from the germline V gene are DFQATT and SNEGSKA (reference sequence).

The gene calls are TRBV11-2 and TRBJ1-1; TRBD1 is a possible D gene (6 bases). Trimming left V 3 bases short and J 9 bases short, with 17 bases between. Germline CDR1 SGHAT, CDR2 FQNNGV. This CDR3 comprises 14 residues. CDR3: CASSFNQGPSKAFF. The CDR3, as DNA: TGTGCCAGCAGCTTCAACCAGGGGCCCTCGAAAGCTTTCTTT. Combining the CDR3 with reference TRBV11-2 and TRBJ1-1 gives the whole variable domain EAGVAQSPRYKIIEKRQSVAFWCNPISGHATLYWYQQILGQGPKLLIQFQNNGVVDDSQLPKDRFSAERLKGVDSTLKIQPAKLEDSAVYLCASSFNQGPSKAFFGQGTRLTVV.